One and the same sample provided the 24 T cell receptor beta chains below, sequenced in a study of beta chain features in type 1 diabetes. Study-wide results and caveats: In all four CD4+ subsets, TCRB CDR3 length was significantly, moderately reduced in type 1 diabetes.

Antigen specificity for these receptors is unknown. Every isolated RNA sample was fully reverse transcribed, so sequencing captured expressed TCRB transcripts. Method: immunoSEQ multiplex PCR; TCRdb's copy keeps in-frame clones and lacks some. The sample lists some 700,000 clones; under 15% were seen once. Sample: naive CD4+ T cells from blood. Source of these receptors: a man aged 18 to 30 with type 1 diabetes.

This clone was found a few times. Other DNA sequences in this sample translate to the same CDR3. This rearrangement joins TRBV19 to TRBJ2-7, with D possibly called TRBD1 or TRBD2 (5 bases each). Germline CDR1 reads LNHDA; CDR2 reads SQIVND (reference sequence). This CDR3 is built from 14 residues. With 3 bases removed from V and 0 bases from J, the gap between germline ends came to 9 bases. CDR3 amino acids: CASSMQGPSYEQYF. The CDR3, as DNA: TGTGCCAGTAGTATGCAGGGACCCTCCTACGAGCAGTACTTC.

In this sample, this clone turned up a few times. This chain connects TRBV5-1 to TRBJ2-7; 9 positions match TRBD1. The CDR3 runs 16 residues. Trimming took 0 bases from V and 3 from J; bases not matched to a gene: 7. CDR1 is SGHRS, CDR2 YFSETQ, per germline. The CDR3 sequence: CASSLARDRAHYEQYF. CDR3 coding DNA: TGCGCCAGCAGCTTGGCCCGGGACAGGGCCCACTACGAGCAGTACTTC.

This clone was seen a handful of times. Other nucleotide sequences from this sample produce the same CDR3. CDR3 sequence reads: CASRPSSGNTIYF. Written as DNA, the CDR3 is TGTGCCAGTCGTCCTTCCTCTGGAAACACCATATATTTT. The V call is TRBV27, the J call TRBJ1-3, with D unresolved. The CDR3 extends over 13 amino acids. Germline CDR1 reads MNHEY; CDR2 reads SMNVEV (reference sequence). Trimming took off 9 bases at V and 0 bases at J, with 9 bases between the two ends.

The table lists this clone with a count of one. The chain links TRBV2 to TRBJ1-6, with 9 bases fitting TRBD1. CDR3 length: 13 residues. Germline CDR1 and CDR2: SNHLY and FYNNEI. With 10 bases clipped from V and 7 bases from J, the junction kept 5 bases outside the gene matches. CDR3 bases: TGTGCCACTCCCGGGACAGGGAATTCACCCCTCCACTTT. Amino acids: CATPGTGNSPLHF.

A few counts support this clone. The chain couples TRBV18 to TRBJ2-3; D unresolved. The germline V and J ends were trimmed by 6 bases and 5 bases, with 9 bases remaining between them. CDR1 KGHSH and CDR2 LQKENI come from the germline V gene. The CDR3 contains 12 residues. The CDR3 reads CASSFVGDTQYF. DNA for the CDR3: TGTGCCAGCTCTTTTGTAGGAGATACGCAGTATTTT.

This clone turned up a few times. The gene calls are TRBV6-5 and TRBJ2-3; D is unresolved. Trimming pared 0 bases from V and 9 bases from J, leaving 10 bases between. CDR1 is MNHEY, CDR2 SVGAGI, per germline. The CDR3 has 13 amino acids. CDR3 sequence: CASSYSGKWTQYF. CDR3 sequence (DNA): TGTGCCAGCAGTTACTCGGGGAAGTGGACGCAGTATTTT.

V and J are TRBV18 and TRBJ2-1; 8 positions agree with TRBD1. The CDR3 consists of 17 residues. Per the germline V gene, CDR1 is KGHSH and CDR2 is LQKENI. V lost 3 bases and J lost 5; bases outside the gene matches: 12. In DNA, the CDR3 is TGTGCCAGCTCACCTTTAACCGGGACAGGAGGAAACAATGAGCAGTTCTTC. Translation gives CASSPLTGTGGNNEQFF.

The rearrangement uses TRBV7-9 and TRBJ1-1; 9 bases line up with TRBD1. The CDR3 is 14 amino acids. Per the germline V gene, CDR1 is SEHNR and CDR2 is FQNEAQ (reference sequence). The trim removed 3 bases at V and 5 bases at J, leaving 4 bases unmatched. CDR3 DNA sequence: TGTGCCAGCAGCTTCACAGGGGGCGTTACTGAAGCTTTCTTT. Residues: CASSFTGGVTEAFF.

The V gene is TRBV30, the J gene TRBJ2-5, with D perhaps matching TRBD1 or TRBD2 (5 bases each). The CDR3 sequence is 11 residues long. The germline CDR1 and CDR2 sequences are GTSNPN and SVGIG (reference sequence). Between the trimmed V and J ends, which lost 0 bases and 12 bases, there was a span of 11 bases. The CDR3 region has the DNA TGTGCCTGGAGTGTTGAGGGACCAAAGTACTTC. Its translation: CAWSVEGPKYF.

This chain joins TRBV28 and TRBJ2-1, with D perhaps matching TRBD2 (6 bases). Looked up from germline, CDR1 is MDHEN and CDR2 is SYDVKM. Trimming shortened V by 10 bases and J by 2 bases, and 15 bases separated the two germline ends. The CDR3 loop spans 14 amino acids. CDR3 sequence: CATLISGAYNEQFF. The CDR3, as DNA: TGTGCCACCTTAATTTCGGGGGCCTACAATGAGCAGTTCTTC.

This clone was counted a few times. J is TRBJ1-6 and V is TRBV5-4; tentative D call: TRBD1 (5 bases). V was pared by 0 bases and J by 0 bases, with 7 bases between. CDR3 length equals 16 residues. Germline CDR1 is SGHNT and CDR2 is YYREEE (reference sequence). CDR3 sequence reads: CASSLAGGSYNSPLHF. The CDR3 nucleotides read TGTGCCAGCAGCTTGGCCGGGGGCTCCTATAATTCACCCCTCCACTTT.

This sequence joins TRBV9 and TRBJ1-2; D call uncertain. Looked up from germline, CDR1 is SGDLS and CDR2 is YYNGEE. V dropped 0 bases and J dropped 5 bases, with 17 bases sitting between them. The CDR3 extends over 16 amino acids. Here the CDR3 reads CASSVAPPDLGYGYTF. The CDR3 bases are TGTGCCAGCAGCGTAGCCCCCCCCGACTTGGGGTATGGCTACACCTTC.

The chain's CDR3 is CATWTVPYEQYF. CDR3 coding DNA: TGTGCCACATGGACGGTTCCCTACGAGCAGTACTTC. This sequence joins TRBV6-5 and TRBJ2-7, with D uncertain. Per germline, CDR1 MNHEY and CDR2 SVGAGI. V dropped 10 bases and J dropped 2 bases, with 12 bases sitting between them. The CDR3 contains 12 residues.

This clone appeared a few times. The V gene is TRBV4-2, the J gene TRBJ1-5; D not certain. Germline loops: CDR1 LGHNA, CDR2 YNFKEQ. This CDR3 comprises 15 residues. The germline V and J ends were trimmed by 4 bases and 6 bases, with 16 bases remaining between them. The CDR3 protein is CASSPYHGISQPQHF. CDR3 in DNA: TGTGCCAGCAGCCCCTACCACGGGATTAGTCAGCCCCAGCATTTT.

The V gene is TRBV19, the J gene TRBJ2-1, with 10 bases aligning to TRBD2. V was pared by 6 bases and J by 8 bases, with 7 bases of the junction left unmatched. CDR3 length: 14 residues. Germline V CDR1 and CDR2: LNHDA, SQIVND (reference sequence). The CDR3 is CASSTSGGADEQFF. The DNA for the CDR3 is TGTGCCAGTAGCACGAGCGGGGGGGCCGATGAGCAGTTCTTC.

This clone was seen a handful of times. This chain's CDR3 is CSAEGYSNYGYTF. DNA of the CDR3: TGCAGCGCCGAAGGGTACTCTAACTATGGCTACACCTTC. The chain links TRBV29-1 to TRBJ1-2; D remains unclear. This CDR3 comprises 13 residues. V shed 7 bases and J shed 0 bases, with 12 bases lying between them. Germline V gene data show CDR1 as SQVTM and CDR2 as ANQGSEA.

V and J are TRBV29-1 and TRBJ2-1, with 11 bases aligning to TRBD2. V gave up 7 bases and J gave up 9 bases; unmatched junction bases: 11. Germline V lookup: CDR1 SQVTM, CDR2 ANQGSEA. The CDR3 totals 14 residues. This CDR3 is CSATTSGAAGEQFF. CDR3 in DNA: TGCAGCGCGACGACTAGCGGGGCCGCGGGTGAGCAGTTCTTC.

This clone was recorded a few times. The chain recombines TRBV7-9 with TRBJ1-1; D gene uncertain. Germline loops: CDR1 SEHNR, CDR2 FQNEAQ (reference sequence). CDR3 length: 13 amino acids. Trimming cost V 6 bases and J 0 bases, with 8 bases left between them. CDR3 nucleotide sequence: TGTGCCAGCAGTCATTATCTGAACACTGAAGCTTTCTTT. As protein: CASSHYLNTEAFF.

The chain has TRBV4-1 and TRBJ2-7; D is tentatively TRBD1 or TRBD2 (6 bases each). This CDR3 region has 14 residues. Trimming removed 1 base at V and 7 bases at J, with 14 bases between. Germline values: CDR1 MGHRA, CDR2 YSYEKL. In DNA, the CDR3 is TGCGCCAGCAGCCAAGGTCCGGGGGCCTGGGAGCAGTACTTC. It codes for CASSQGPGAWEQYF.

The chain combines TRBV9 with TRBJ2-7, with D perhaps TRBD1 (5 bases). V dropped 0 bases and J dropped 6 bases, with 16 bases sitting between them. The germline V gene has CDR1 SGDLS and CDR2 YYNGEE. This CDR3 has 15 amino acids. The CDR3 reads CASSVGRTSQGEQYF. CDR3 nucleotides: TGTGCCAGCAGCGTAGGTCGGACATCCCAAGGCGAGCAGTACTTC.

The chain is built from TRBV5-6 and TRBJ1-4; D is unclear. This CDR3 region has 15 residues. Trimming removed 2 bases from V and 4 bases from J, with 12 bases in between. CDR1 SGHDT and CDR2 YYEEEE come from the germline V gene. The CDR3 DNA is TGTGCCAGCAGCTTAAGGCGGCTTGGTAATGAAAAACTGTTTTTT. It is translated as CASSLRRLGNEKLFF.

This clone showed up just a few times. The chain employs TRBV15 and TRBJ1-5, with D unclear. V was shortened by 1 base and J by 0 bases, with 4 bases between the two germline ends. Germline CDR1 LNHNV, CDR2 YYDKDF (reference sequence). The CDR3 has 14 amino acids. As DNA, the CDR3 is TGTGCCACCAGCAGAGTATATAGCAATCAGCCCCAGCATTTT. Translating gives CATSRVYSNQPQHF.

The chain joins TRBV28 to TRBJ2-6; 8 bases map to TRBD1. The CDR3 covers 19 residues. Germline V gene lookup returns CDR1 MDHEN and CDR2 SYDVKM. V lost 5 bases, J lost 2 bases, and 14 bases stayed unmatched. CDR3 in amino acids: CASSRSPGGQGTGANVLTF. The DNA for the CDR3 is TGTGCCAGCAGTCGGAGTCCAGGGGGCCAGGGGACTGGGGCCAACGTCCTGACTTTC.

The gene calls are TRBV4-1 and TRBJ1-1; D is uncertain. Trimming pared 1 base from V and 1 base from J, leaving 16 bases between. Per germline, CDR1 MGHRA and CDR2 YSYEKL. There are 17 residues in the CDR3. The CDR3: CASSQGDVFLPNTEAFF. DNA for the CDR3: TGCGCCAGCAGCCAAGGGGATGTTTTCCTACCGAACACTGAAGCTTTCTTT.